The 14 T cell receptor beta chains in this list originate from one sample, sequenced in a study of shared clonotypes between healthy human individuals. The table came from immunoSEQ multiplex PCR; TCRdb's copy has only in-frame clones and leaves some out. The sample has about 1.1 million clones, approximately 80% seen once. Source material: memory CD4+ T cells from PBMCs. The subset is: CD45RA-negative fraction. These receptors came from a man aged 18 to 35 in good health. Some clones in this sample may be carry-over from other donors' samples.

The chain employs TRBV27 and TRBJ2-3; weak D call: TRBD2 (7 bases). V was cut by 5 bases and J by 7 bases, with 16 bases left in between. CDR3 length equals 14 residues. Germline V gene sequence: CDR1 MNHEY, CDR2 SMNVEV (reference sequence). The CDR3 bases are TGTGCCAGCAGTGAACTAGGGGGGGGAAATACGCAGTATTTT. Translating it yields CASSELGGGNTQYF.

V usage is TRBV27 and J usage is TRBJ2-7; 8 bases fit TRBD2. Germline V gene data show CDR1 as MNHEY and CDR2 as SMNVEV (reference sequence). V was pared by 1 base and J by 7 bases, with 9 bases of the junction left unmatched. The CDR3 totals 15 residues. CDR3 in amino acids: CASSLFAGGQLEQYF. In nucleotides, the CDR3 is TGTGCCAGCAGTTTATTTGCGGGAGGCCAGTTGGAGCAGTACTTC.

The chain joins TRBV29-1 to TRBJ2-7, with TRBD2 identical over 7 bases. The CDR3 runs 13 residues. Germline loops: CDR1 SQVTM, CDR2 ANQGSEA. V lost 6 bases to trimming and J lost 0 bases; unmatched junction nucleotides: 5. CDR3 loop: CSVTWDYSYEQYF. The DNA for the CDR3 is TGCAGCGTGACCTGGGACTACTCCTACGAGCAGTACTTC.

Ten or more counts support this clone. This chain connects TRBV7-9 to TRBJ2-7; 11 nucleotides agree with TRBD2. CDR1 is SEHNR, CDR2 FQNEAQ, per germline (reference sequence). The CDR3 consists of 14 residues. V dropped 5 bases and J dropped 3; count of bases not matched to a gene: 3. The CDR3 DNA reads TGTGCCAGCAGCGAACTAGCGGGAGACTACGAGCAGTACTTC. It specifies CASSELAGDYEQYF.

Concerning this clone: Additional DNA sequences in this sample encode the identical CDR3. V usage is TRBV28 and J usage is TRBJ1-2; D is unresolved. Germline V gene data show CDR1 as MDHEN and CDR2 as SYDVKM. This CDR3 has 12 amino acids. V lost 2 bases and J lost 3, with 4 bases in between. The CDR3 sequence: CASSLQDYGYTF. The DNA for the CDR3 is TGTGCCAGCAGTTTACAGGACTATGGCTACACCTTC.

The rearrangement links TRBV10-3 to TRBJ2-6; 7 positions match TRBD1. After removal of 1 base from V and 0 bases from J, the junction contained 9 bases not matched to a gene. The CDR3 length is 19 residues. Germline CDR1 and CDR2: ENHRY and SYGVKD. CDR3 region: CAISEWQGVSNSGANVLTF. The CDR3 DNA sequence: TGTGCCATCAGTGAGTGGCAGGGGGTTTCTAACTCTGGGGCCAACGTCCTGACTTTC.

This sequence joins TRBV28 and TRBJ2-7; 8 nucleotides line up with TRBD1. Losses at the gene ends were 7 bases for V and 4 bases for J; bases not matched to a gene: 12. The length of the CDR3 is 15 residues. CDR1 MDHEN and CDR2 SYDVKM come from the germline V gene. CDR3 bases: TGTGCCAGCACCCCTCGTACAGGGGGTTCATACGAGCAGTACTTC. Translated, it gives CASTPRTGGSYEQYF.

The CDR3 nucleotides read TGTGCCAGCAGCCTCACCTGGGCGACTAATGAAAAACTGTTTTTT. Its protein product is CASSLTWATNEKLFF. This chain connects TRBV9 to TRBJ1-4, with D unresolved. Looked up from germline, CDR1 is SGDLS and CDR2 is YYNGEE. Trimming pared 4 bases from V and 2 bases from J, leaving 12 bases between. There are 15 residues in the CDR3.

Many counts were recorded for this clone. The chain joins TRBV1 to TRBJ2-5; the D call of TRBD2 is as the table states it, not checked on the DNA. TRBV1 is a pseudogene segment. This CDR3 region has 16 residues. The CDR3 here is CTSSHEVAGGQETQYF. The DNA of the CDR3 is TGCACCAGCAGCCATGAAGTAGCGGGGGGGCAAGAGACCCAGTACTTC.

The chain combines TRBV6-1 with TRBJ2-7; D perhaps matches TRBD2 (5 bases). Trimming took 1 base from V and 0 from J, leaving 13 bases between them. The germline V gene has CDR1 MNHNS and CDR2 SASEGT. The CDR3 covers 16 residues. CDR3 sequence (DNA): TGTGCCAGCAGTGAAGGTTTAGCGAACATCTCCTACGAGCAGTACTTC. This codes for CASSEGLANISYEQYF.

This clone turned up a few times. The chain recombines TRBV28 with TRBJ1-1; 11 bases are shared with TRBD1. V dropped 6 bases and J dropped 3; count of bases not matched to a gene: 9. CDR1 MDHEN and CDR2 SYDVKM come from the germline V gene. The CDR3 has 16 amino acids. CDR3 loop: CASRLLPGQGDTEAFF. In nucleotides, the CDR3 is TGTGCCAGCAGACTCCTTCCGGGACAGGGGGACACTGAAGCTTTCTTT.

The chain combines TRBV2 with TRBJ2-3; 9 bases map to TRBD2. The CDR3 extends over 17 amino acids. The V and J ends lost 6 bases and 0 bases, in that order; junction bases with no gene match: 10. Germline-derived CDR1 and CDR2 are SNHLY and FYNNEI. CDR3 amino acids: CASRGGRTSASTDTQYF. The CDR3 region has the DNA TGTGCCAGCAGAGGAGGGAGGACTAGCGCAAGCACAGATACGCAGTATTTT.

The chain combines TRBV28 with TRBJ1-1; a possible D gene is TRBD1 (6 bases). The CDR3 spans 12 residues. V was shortened by 4 bases and J by 13 bases, with 16 bases between the two germline ends. The germline CDR1 and CDR2 sequences are MDHEN and SYDVKM. In nucleotides, the CDR3 is TGTGCCAGCAGTTCGCGGACCAGGGGAGATTTCTTT. It yields the protein CASSSRTRGDFF.

The chain is built from TRBV7-2 and TRBJ2-5, with D tentatively TRBD1 or TRBD2 (5 bases each). CDR3 size: 14 residues. Germline CDR1 reads SGHTA; CDR2 reads FQGNSA. Between the trimmed V and J ends, which lost 5 bases and 5 bases, there was a span of 15 bases. The CDR3 coding sequence is TGTGCCAGCAGCCACCCGGGGCGCTGGGAGACCCAGTACTTC. Translation: CASSHPGRWETQYF.